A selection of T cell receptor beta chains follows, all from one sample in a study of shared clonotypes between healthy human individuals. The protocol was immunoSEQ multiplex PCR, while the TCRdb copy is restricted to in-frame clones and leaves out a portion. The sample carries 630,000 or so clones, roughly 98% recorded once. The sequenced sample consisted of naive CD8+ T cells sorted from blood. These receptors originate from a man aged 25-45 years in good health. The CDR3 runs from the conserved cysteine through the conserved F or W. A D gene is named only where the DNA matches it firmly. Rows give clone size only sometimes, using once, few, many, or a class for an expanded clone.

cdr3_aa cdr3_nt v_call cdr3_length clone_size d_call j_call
CASSYSGYVLNEQFF TGTGCCAGCAGTTATAGCGGGTATGTTCTCAATGAGCAGTTCTTC TRBV27 15 - TRBD2 TRBJ2-1
CASSLGDTYYGYTF TGTGCCAGCAGCTTAGGGGACACCTACTATGGCTACACCTTC TRBV7-9 14 - - TRBJ1-2
CAWSPGLNTEAFF TGTGCCTGGAGTCCCGGACTGAACACTGAAGCTTTCTTT TRBV30 13 - - TRBJ1-1
CSGDSLNIQYF TGCAGCGGGGACAGCTTAAACATTCAGTACTTC TRBV29-1 11 - TRBD1 TRBJ2-4
CASKASGSSYEQYF TGTGCCAGTAAGGCTAGCGGGTCATCCTACGAGCAGTACTTC TRBV19 14 - TRBD2 TRBJ2-7
CASSFDIKYEQYF TGCGCCAGCAGCTTCGACATTAAATACGAGCAGTACTTC TRBV5-1 13 - - TRBJ2-7
CASSPSPTGIPYEQYF TGTGCCAGTAGTCCAAGCCCCACAGGGATTCCGTACGAGCAGTACTTC TRBV19 16 once - TRBJ2-7
CASSYRENTEAFF TGCGCCAGCAGTTACCGGGAGAACACTGAAGCTTTCTTT TRBV4-3 13 - - TRBJ1-1
CASATGMSGGELFF TGTGCCAGCGCTACAGGGATGAGTGGCGGGGAGCTGTTTTTT TRBV19 14 - - TRBJ2-2
CASSLLGRNQETQYF TGTGCCAGCAGTTTACTGGGACGGAATCAAGAGACCCAGTACTTC TRBV27 15 - - TRBJ2-5
CASSEGLAGDEQYF TGTGCCAGCAGCGAGGGACTAGCGGGAGACGAGCAGTACTTC TRBV9 14 - TRBD2 TRBJ2-7
CASSGGLFGEQYF TGTGCCAGCAGTGGGGGACTATTCGGCGAGCAGTACTTC TRBV27 13 - TRBD2 TRBJ2-7
CASSQGSLVSGTSDSYNEQFF TGCGCCAGCAGCCAAGGAAGCTTGGTATCCGGGACTAGCGACTCCTACAATGAGCAGTTCTTC TRBV4-1 21 - TRBD2 TRBJ2-1
CASSSMLGQPQHF TGTGCCAGCAGTTCAATGTTGGGGCAGCCCCAGCATTTT TRBV6-5 13 - - TRBJ1-5
CASSAGTDPRLGF TGTGCCAGCAGCGCCGGGACGGATCCCCGCTTAGGATTT TRBV11-2 13 - - TRBJ1-1
CASSLPTGMRGNQPQHF TGTGCCAGCAGTTTACCGACCGGGATGAGGGGCAATCAGCCCCAGCATTTT TRBV27 17 once - TRBJ1-5
CASSLVTGSRERGYGYTF TGTGCCAGCAGCTTAGTCACCGGTAGCAGGGAGAGGGGGTATGGCTACACCTTC TRBV7-9 18 once - TRBJ1-2
CASCPGQGASYEQYF TGTGCCAGTTGCCCGGGACAGGGAGCCTCCTACGAGCAGTACTTC TRBV19 15 - TRBD1 TRBJ2-7
CASSLSRYEQYF TGTGCCAGCAGCTTAAGCCGGTACGAGCAGTACTTC TRBV13 12 - - TRBJ2-7
CASSLEASPSYEQYF TGTGCCAGCAGCTTAGAGGCCTCCCCATCCTACGAGCAGTACTTC TRBV11-2 15 - - TRBJ2-7
CASGRLATVGELFF TGTGCCAGCGGAAGACTAGCTACCGTCGGGGAGCTGTTTTTT TRBV2 14 - TRBD2 TRBJ2-2
CASSLKGGSTEAFF TGCGCCAGCAGCTTGAAGGGGGGGAGCACTGAAGCTTTCTTT TRBV5-1 14 - - TRBJ1-1